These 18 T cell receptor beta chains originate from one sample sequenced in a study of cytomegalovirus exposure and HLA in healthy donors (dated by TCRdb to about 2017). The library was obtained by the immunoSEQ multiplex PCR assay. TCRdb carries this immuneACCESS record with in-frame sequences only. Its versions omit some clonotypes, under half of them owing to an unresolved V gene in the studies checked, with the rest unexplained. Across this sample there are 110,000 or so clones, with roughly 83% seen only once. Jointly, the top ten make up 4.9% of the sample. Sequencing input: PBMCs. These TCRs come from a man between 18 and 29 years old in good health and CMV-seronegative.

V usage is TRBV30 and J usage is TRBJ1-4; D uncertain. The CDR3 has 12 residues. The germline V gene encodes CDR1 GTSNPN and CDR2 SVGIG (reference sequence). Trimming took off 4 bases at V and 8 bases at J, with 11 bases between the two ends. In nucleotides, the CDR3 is TGTGCCTGGAAGGAGGGCCGGGAAAAACTGTTTTTT. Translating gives CAWKEGREKLFF.

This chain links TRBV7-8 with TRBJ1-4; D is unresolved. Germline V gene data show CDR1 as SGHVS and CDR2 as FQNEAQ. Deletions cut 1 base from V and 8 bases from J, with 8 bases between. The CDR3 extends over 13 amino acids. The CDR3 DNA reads TGTGCCAGCAGCTTAGAGAGTTACGAAAAACTGTTTTTT. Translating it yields CASSLESYEKLFF. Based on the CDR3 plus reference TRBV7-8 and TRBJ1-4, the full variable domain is GAGVSQSPRYKVAKRGQDVALRCDPISGHVSLFWYQQALGQGPEFLTYFQNEAQLDKSGLPSDRFFAERPEGSVSTLKIQRTQQEDSAVYLCASSLESYEKLFFGSGTQLSVL.

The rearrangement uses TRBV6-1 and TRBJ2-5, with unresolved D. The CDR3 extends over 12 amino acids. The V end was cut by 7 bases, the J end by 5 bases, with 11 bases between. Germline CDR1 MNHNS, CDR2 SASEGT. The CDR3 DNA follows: TGTGCCAGCATCCTCGTCGGGGAGACCCAGTACTTC. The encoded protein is CASILVGETQYF.

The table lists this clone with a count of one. The CDR3 is CASSQNPGWGREGTEAFF. The CDR3 coding sequence is TGTGCCAGCAGCCAAAACCCCGGATGGGGGCGCGAGGGGACTGAAGCTTTCTTT. This rearrangement joins TRBV14 to TRBJ1-1; the D gene is possibly TRBD1 (6 bases). CDR1 SGHDN and CDR2 FVKESK come from the germline V gene. The CDR3 spans 18 residues. The V end was cut by 2 bases, the J end by 5 bases, with 24 bases between.

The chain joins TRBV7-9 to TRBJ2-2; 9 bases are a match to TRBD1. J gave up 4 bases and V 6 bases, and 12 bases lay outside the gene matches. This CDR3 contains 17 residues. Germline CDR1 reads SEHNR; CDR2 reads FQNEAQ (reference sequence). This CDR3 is CASSPPGTGWATGELFF. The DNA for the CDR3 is TGTGCCAGCAGTCCTCCGGGGACAGGGTGGGCCACCGGGGAGCTGTTTTTT.

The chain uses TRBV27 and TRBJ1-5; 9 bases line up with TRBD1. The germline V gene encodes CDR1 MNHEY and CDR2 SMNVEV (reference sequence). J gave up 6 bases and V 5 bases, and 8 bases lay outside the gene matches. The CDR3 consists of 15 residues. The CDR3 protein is CASSPRTGVGQPQHF. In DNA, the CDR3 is TGTGCCAGCAGTCCCCGGACAGGGGTTGGTCAGCCCCAGCATTTT.

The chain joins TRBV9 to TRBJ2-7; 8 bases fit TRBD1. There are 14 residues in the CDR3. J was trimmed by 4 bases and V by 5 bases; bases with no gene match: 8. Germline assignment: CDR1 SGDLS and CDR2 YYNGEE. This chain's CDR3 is CASREGTGLYEQYF. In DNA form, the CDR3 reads TGTGCCAGCAGGGAGGGGACAGGCCTTTACGAGCAGTACTTC.

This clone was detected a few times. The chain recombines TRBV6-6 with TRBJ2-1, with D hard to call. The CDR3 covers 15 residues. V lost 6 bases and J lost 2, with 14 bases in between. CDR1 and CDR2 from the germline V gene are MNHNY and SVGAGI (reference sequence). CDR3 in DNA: TGTGCCAGCAGGCTGACCAGCGTTACCTACAATGAGCAGTTCTTC. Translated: CASRLTSVTYNEQFF.

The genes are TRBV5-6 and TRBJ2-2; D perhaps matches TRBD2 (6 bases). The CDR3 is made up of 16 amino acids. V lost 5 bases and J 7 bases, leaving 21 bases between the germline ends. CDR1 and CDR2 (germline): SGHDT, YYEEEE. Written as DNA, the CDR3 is TGTGCCAGCAGACACTCGGGGGTCCCGGGTATCGGGGAGCTGTTTTTT. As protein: CASRHSGVPGIGELFF.

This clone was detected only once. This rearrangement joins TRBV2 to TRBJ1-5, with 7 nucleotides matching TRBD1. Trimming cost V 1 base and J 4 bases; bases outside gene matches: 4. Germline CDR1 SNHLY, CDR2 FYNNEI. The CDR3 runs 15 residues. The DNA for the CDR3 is TGTGCCAGCAGTGAAGGGGGGACAGTGAATCAGCCCCAGCATTTT. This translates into CASSEGGTVNQPQHF.

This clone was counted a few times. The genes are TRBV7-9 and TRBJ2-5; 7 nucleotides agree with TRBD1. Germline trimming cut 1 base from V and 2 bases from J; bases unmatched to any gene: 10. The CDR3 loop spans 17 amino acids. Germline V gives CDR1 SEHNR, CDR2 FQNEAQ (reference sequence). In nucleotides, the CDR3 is TGTGCCAGCAGCTTAGAGGGGGCCTTACTCAATCAAGAGACCCAGTACTTC. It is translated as CASSLEGALLNQETQYF.

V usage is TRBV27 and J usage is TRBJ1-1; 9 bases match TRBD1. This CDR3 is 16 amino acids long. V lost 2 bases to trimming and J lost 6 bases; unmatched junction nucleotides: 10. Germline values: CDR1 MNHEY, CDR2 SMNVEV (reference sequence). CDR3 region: CASSLISAGQGSEAFF. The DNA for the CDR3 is TGTGCCAGCAGTTTAATCTCAGCGGGACAGGGCTCTGAAGCTTTCTTT.

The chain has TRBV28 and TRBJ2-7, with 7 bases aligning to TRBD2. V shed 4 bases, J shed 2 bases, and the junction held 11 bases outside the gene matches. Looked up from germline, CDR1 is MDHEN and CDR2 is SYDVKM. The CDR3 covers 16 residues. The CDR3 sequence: CASSSTGGWPTYEQYF. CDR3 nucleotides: TGTGCCAGCAGTTCCACCGGGGGGTGGCCTACCTACGAGCAGTACTTC. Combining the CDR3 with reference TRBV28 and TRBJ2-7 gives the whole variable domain DVKVTQSSRYLVKRTGEKVFLECVQDMDHENMFWYRQDPGLGLRLIYFSYDVKMKEKGDIPEGYSVSREKKERFSLILESASTNQTSMYLCASSSTGGWPTYEQYFGPGTRLTVT.

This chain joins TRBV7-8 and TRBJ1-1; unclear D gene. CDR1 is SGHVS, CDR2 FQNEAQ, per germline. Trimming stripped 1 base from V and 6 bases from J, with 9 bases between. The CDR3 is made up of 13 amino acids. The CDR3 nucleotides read TGTGCCAGCAGCTTAGGTTCTTTCGCTGAAGCTTTCTTT. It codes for CASSLGSFAEAFF.

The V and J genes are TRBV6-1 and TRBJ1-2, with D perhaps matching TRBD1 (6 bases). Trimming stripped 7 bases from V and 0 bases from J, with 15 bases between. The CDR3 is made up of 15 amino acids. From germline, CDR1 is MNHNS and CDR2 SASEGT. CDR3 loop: CASKEGGLTNYGYTF. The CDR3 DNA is TGTGCCAGCAAGGAGGGGGGGCTGACTAACTATGGCTACACCTTC.

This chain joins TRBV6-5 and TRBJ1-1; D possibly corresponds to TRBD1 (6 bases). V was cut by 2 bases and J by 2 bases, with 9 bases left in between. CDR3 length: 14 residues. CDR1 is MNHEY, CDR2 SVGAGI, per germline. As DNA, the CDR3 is TGTGCCAGCAGTTACGGCAGGGGTAACACTGAAGCTTTCTTT. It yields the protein CASSYGRGNTEAFF.

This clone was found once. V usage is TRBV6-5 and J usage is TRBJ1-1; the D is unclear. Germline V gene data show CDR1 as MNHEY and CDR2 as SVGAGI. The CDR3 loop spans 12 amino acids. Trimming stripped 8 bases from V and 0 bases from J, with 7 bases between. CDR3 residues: CASWRLNTEAFF. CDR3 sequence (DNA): TGTGCCAGCTGGAGGCTGAACACTGAAGCTTTCTTT.

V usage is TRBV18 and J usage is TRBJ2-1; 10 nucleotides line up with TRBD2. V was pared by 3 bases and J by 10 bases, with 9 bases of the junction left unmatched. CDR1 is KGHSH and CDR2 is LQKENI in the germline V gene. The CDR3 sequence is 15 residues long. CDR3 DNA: TGTGCCAGCTCACCGGCCCTAGCGGGAGCAACCGAGCAGTTCTTC. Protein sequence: CASSPALAGATEQFF.